This T cell receptor (beta chain) was observed in a study of blood T cell repertoires in COVID-19. Study overall: Researchers got acute and convalescent COVID-19 samples from the United States, Italy and Spain. PBMCs, B-cell-depleted T cells, or T cells provided the cDNA or gDNA that made up the material.

Using immunoSEQ multiplex PCR, the repertoire was profiled, and TCRdb retains in-frame clones only, with some absent. The sample has about 86,000 clones, around 82% seen once. CDR3 length: 15 amino acids. The ends lost 2 bases at V and 6 bases at J; junction bases unmatched: 9. Germline values: CDR1 SGHRS, CDR2 YFSETQ. The sequencing input was peripheral blood. The V call is TRBV5-1, the J call TRBJ1-2; 8 bases are a match to TRBD1. This sequence originates from a woman of 80 years or more with acute or convalescent COVID-19. CDR3 region: CASSLGRGRGNGYTF. The CDR3 nucleotides read TGCGCCAGCAGCTTAGGCAGGGGGCGCGGGAATGGCTACACCTTC.